This T cell receptor beta chain comes out of a study of cytomegalovirus exposure and HLA in healthy donors. The PCR made use of 60 Vbeta and 13 Jbeta primers. Authors' analysis steps: In a later analysis, the count reached some 73 million unique TCR beta chains, with about 11 million shared. Here immunoSEQ multiplex PCR was the method, and the copy in TCRdb shows in-frame clones only, minus some. D and trimming come from the DNA, and the V and J calls and clone size come from that table. Here the sample table reports roughly 79,000 clones. The source of this sequence is a man aged 25 to 40 in good health and CMV-seronegative. Sequencing was done on a sample of PBMCs.

CDR3 DNA sequence: TGTGCCAGCACCTCTCCGGGGAGTTCGAACACTGAAGCTTTCTTT. This gives the protein CASTSPGSSNTEAFF. This chain connects TRBV7-9 to TRBJ1-1; D is undetermined. Looked up from germline, CDR1 is SEHNR and CDR2 is FQNEAQ (reference sequence). Trimming took off 7 bases at V and 1 base at J, with 16 bases between the two ends. The CDR3 contains 15 residues.